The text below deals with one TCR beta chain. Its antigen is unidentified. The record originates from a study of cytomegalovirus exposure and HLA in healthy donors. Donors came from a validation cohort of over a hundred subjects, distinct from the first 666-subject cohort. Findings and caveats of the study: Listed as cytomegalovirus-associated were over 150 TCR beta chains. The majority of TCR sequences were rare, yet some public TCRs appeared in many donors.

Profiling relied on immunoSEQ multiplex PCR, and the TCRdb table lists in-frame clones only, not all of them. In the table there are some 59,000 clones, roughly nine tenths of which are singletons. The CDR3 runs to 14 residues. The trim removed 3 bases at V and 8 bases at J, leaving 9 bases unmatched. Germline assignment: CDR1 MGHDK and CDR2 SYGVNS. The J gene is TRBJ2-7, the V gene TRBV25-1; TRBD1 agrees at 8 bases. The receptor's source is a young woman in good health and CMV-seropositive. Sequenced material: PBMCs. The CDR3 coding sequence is TGTGCCAGCAGTGAGGACAGGGCTACCCTTAAGCAGTACTTC. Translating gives CASSEDRATLKQYF.